A selection of T cell receptor beta chains follows, all from one sample in a study of response to subunit inactivated influenza vaccine. TCRdb re-derived calls from the RT-PCR reads in MiXCR, one entry per CDR3 protein. The sample shows about 540,000 distinct CDR3 sequences, approximately 24% of them seen only once. These data were likewise used in another study, on T cells expressing NK-cell markers.

The input for sequencing was CD4+ T cells sorted from PBMCs, taken about 12 days after vaccination. These receptors were taken from a man in his fifties or sixties who received an inactivated influenza vaccine. Both conserved end residues are trimmed from each CDR3.

cdr3_length v_call cdr3_aa
11 TRBV20-1 SARVRLAYEQY
13 TRBV7-9 ASNTGTGNTGELF
14 TRBV7-2 ASREAGDRVAYEQY
12 TRBV5-5 ASSSGQGAKGYT
11 TRBV5-4 ASSLALFNEQF
11 TRBV24-1 ATSEFWEETQY
13 TRBV5-6 ASRTGGTGANVLT
14 TRBV12-3/TRBV12-4 ASSFMASPAGETQY
13 TRBV5-1 ASRGDISNTGELF
12 TRBV5-5 ASSLTRETGELF
14 TRBV28 ASSTLGPAETGEQF
11 TRBV5-6 ASGLRGRETQY
12 TRBV5-1 ASSIGQANTEAF
13 TRBV7-2 ASSLVRGGTGELF
10 TRBV20-1 SARGQLREQF
11 TRBV10-3 AISESGQNIQY
12 TRBV29-1 SSKWGTSADTQY
16 TRBV11-2 ASSSPRSWRPNTGELF
14 TRBV3-1 ASSQDGWGASYGYT
13 TRBV5-5 ASSSGQRFQETQY
11 TRBV5-1 ASSLISGDIQY
16 TRBV4-1 ASSQDPGGVAGANEQF
13 TRBV7-9 ASSYTTSNTDTQY
11 TRBV28 ASERQGTYEQY
11 TRBV12-3/TRBV12-4 ASTETTNYGYT
14 TRBV28 ASSSLGTTGNTEAF
12 TRBV7-2 ASSLKQGIATQY
16 TRBV5-1 ASSQRLAGASGANVLT
9 TRBV12-5 ASGLEGKQF
12 TRBV10-3 AISDTVREPVQF
9 TRBV29-1 SAYRDEKLF
13 TRBV15 ATSKDRGSNQPQH
10 TRBV19 ASSIGGGAMY
13 TRBV24-1 ATSDPGGAGETQY
12 TRBV9 ASRAGVNTDTQY
10 TRBV5-1 ASQKGEEGYT
12 TRBV5-1 ASSLPNKNSPLH
12 TRBV5-1 ASSQKTGGYEQY
11 TRBV28 ASSFGGNYGYT
14 TRBV6-1 ASRKALGQLQETQY
13 TRBV4-2 ASSPETGPKQPQH
13 TRBV6-1 ASRQDRGDTGELF
12 TRBV28 ASAGLAKYNEQF
13 TRBV2 ASSYSHGPSYEQY
15 TRBV9 ASSPGPPTLSTDTQY
12 TRBV6-1 ASMGTGGSYEQY
17 TRBV7-6 ASSLAPGQRKVYTYEQY
15 TRBV5-5 ASSLGDRSRMAYEQY
12 TRBV7-2 ASSLAQVDYEQY
17 TRBV11-1 ASSFRRGLAPEQQETQY
13 TRBV20-1 SARDLSGPRDEQF
17 TRBV4-3 ASSPGGGAGLISYNEQF
11 TRBV7-2 ASSLGQGNGYT
12 TRBV10-3 ATTRDRVLNEQF
13 TRBV3-1 ASSQDRGGAGEQY
14 TRBV28 ASSLGTGTGVYGYT
11 TRBV15 ATSLTKDQPQH